This TCR beta chain was recorded in a study of regulatory T cells in long-lasting Graves disease. Germline values: CDR1 SGHDT, CDR2 YYEEEE. This CDR3 has 15 residues. Losses at the gene ends were 0 bases for V and 5 bases for J; bases not matched to a gene: 6. Time point specified: newly diagnosed GD, antithyroid drugs for less than 3 months. Generation of the TCR library employed RNA extracted from PBMCs. There are a few counts of this clonotype. Its antigen is currently unknown. CDR3-region Arm-PCR and iRepertoire HTBI primers produced the TCR beta libraries. TCRdb used MiXCR to reprocess the multiplex PCR reads, holding one entry per CDR3 protein. The data contain roughly 500,000 distinct CDR3 sequences, approximately 15% of them singletons. Notes on the study in general: Because few samples were included, accuracy may have been lower.

These data are also associated with another study on T cells in Graves' hyperthyroidism and ophthalmopathy.

The receptor was isolated from a man in his thirties or forties with Graves disease. The specimen comprised peripheral blood mononuclear cells (PBMCs), sampled at new diagnosis, from a patient treated with antithyroid drugs. This chain links TRBV5-6 with TRBJ2-3, with TRBD1 identical over 7 bases. CDR3 coding DNA: TGTGCCAGCAGCTTGGCCCTGGACAGGCAAGATACGCAGTATTTT. Translated, it gives CASSLALDRQDTQYF.